This record covers a single T cell receptor (beta chain). Its antigen is still unknown. This CDR3 has 19 residues. CDR1 MNHEY and CDR2 SMNVEV come from the germline V gene (reference sequence). V gave up 6 bases and J gave up 0 bases; unmatched junction bases: 12. Treatment here: approximately 18 received Ad26.COV2.S at low or high dose, single or two shots; 5 received placebo; per-sample allocation not given. The study sampled participants on day 63 after the first vaccine or placebo injection. This specimen comes from a study of Ad26.COV2.S vaccination and SARS-CoV-2 variants. Findings and limits, study-wide: People given the vaccine had a wider spike-specific TCR breadth than placebo recipients did. Using TCR breadth and depth analyses may have led to underestimated total T cell responses.

Some clones are missing from TCRdb's copy, which holds only in-frame ones; the method was immunoSEQ multiplex PCR. The table records around 300,000 clones, roughly nine tenths of them present only once. The chain joins TRBV27 to TRBJ2-2; 11 nucleotides match TRBD2. The material was peripheral blood, obtained in a trial of Ad26.COV2.S vaccine versus placebo. The receptor comes from a person aged 18-60 years who received the Ad26.COV2.S COVID-19 vaccine or a placebo. This CDR3 is CASRTTSGVLYSNTGELFF. DNA for the CDR3: TGTGCCAGCAGGACGACTAGCGGGGTACTTTACTCGAACACCGGGGAGCTGTTTTTT.